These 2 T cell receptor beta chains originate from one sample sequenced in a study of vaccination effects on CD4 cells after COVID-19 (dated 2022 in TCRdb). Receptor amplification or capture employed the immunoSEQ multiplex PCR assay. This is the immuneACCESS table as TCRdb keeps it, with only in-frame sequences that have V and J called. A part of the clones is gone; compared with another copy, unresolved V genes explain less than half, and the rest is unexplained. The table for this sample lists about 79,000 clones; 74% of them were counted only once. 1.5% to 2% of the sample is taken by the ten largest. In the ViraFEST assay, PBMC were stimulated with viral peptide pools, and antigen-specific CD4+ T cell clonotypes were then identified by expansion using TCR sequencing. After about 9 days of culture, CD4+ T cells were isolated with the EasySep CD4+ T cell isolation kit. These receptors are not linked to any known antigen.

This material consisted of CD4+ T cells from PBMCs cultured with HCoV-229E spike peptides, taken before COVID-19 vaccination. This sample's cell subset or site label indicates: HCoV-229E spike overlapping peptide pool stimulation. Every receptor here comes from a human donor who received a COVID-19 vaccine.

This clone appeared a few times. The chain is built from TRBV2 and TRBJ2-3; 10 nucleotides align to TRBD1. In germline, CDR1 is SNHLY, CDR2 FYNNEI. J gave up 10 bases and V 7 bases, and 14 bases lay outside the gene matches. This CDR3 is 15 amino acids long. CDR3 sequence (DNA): TGTGCCAGCACTGGCCGACAGGGGGCCCACCGGTCGCAGTATTTT. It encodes CASTGRQGAHRSQYF. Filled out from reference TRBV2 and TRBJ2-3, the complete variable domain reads EPEVTQTPSHQVTQMGQEVILRCVPISNHLYFYWYRQILGQKVEFLVSFYNNEISEKSEIFDDQFSVERPDGSNFTLKIRSTKLEDSAMYFCASTGRQGAHRSQYFGPGTRLTVL.

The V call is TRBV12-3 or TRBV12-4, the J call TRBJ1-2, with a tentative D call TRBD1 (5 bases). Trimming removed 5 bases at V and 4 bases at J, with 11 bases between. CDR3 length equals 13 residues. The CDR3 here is CASSGARGYGYTF. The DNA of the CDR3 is TGTGCCAGCAGTGGGGCCCGGGGCTATGGCTACACCTTC.